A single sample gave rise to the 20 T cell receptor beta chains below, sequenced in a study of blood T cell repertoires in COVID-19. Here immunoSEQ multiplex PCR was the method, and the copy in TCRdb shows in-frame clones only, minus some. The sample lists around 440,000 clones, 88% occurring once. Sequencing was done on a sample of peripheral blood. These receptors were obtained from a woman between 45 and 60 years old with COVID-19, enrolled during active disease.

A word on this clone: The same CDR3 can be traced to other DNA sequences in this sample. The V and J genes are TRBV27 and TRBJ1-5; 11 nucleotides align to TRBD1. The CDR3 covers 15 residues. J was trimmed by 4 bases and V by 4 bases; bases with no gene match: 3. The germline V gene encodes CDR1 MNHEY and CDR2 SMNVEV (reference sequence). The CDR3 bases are TGTGCCAGCAGTTCCGGGACAGGGGGGAATCAGCCCCAGCATTTT. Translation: CASSSGTGGNQPQHF.

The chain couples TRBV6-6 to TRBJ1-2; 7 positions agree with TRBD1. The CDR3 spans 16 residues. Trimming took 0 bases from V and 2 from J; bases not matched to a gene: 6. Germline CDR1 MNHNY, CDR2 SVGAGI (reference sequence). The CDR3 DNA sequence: TGTGCCAGCAGTTACTCGAGGGACAGAGGGAACTATGGCTACACCTTC. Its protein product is CASSYSRDRGNYGYTF.

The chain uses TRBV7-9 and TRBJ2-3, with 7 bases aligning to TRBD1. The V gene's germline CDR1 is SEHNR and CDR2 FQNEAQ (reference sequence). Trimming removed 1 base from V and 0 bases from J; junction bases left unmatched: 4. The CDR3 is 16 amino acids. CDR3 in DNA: TGTGCCAGCAGCTTAGGGACAGGTCCTAGCACAGATACGCAGTATTTT. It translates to CASSLGTGPSTDTQYF.

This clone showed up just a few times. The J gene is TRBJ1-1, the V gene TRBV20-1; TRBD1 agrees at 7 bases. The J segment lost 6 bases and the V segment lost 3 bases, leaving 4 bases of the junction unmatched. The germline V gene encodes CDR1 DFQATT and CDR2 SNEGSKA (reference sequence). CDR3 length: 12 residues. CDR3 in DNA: TGCAGTGCTAGTGAAGGGGGCCCTGAAGCTTTCTTT. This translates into CSASEGGPEAFF.

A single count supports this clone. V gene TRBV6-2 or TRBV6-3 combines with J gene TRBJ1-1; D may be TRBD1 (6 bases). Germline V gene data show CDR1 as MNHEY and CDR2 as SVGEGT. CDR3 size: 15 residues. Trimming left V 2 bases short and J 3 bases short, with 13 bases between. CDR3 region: CASSYGGHGYTEAFF. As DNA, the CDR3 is TGTGCCAGCAGTTACGGGGGCCACGGATACACTGAAGCTTTCTTT.

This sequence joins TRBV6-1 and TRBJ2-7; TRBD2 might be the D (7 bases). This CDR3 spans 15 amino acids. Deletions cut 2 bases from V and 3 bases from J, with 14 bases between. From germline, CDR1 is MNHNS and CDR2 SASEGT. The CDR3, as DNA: TGTGCCAGCAGTGAAAGGGGAGGGGGACGCTACGAGCAGTACTTC. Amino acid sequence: CASSERGGGRYEQYF.

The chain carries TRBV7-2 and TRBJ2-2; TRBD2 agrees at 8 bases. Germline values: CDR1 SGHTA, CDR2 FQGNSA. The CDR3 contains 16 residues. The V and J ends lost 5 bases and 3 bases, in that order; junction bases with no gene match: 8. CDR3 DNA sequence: TGTGCCAGCAGCCCCGGGGGGGGGCCGTACACCGGGGAGCTGTTTTTT. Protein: CASSPGGGPYTGELFF. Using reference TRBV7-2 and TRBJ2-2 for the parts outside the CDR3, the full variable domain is GAGVSQSPSNKVTEKGKDVELRCDPISGHTALYWYRQSLGQGLEFLIYFQGNSAPDKSGLPSDRFSAERTGGSVSTLTIQRTQQEDSAVYLCASSPGGGPYTGELFFGEGSRLTVL.

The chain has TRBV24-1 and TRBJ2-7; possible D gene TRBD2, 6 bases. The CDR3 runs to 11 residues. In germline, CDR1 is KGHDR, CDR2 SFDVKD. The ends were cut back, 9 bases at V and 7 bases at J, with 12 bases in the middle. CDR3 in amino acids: CATSKAGEQYF. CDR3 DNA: TGTGCCACCTCCAAGGCGGGGGAGCAGTACTTC.

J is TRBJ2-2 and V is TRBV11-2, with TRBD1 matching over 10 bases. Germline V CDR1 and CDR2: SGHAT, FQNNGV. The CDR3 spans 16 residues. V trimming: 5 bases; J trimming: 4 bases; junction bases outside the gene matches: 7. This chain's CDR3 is CASSERQGAVTGELFF. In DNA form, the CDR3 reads TGTGCCAGCAGCGAGAGACAGGGGGCGGTCACCGGGGAGCTGTTTTTT.

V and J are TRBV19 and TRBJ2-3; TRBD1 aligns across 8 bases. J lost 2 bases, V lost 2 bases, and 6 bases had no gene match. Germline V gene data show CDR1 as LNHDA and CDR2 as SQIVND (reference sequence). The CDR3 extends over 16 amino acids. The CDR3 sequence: CASSIIWDRHTDTQYF. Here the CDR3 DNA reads TGTGCCAGTAGTATAATATGGGACAGGCACACAGATACGCAGTATTTT. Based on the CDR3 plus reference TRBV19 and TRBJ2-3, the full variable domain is DGGITQSPKYLFRKEGQNVTLSCEQNLNHDAMYWYRQDPGQGLRLIYYSQIVNDFQKGDIAEGYSVSREKKESFPLTVTSAQKNPTAFYLCASSIIWDRHTDTQYFGPGTRLTVL.

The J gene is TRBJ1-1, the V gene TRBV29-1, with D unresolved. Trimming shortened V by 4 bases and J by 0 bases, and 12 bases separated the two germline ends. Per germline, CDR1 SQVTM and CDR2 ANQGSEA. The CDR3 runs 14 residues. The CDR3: CSVGTAPMNTEAFF. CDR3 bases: TGCAGCGTTGGTACAGCCCCCATGAACACTGAAGCTTTCTTT.

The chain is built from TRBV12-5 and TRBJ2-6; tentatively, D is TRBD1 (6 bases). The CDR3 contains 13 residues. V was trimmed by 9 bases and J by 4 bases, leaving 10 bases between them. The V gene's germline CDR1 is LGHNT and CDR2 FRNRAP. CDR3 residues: CASTGSGANVLTF. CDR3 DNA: TGTGCTAGCACAGGGTCCGGGGCCAACGTCCTGACTTTC. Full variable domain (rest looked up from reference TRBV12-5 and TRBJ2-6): DARVTQTPRHKVTEMGQEVTMRCQPILGHNTVFWYRQTMMQGLELLAYFRNRAPLDDSGMPKDRFSAEMPDATLATLKIQPSEPRDSAVYFCASTGSGANVLTFGAGSRLTVL.

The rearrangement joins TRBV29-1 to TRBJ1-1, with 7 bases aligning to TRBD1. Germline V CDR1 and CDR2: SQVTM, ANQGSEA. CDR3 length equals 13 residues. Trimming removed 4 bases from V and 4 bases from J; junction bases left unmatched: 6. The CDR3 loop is CSVVSDRVTEAFF. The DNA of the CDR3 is TGCAGCGTTGTGTCTGACAGGGTCACTGAAGCTTTCTTT.

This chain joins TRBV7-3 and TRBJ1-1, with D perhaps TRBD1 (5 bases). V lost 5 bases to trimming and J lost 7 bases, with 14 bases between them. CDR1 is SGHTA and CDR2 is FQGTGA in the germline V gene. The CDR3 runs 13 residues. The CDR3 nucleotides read TGTGCCAGCAGCGCCCTTGGAGGGGATGAAGCTTTCTTT. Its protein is CASSALGGDEAFF.

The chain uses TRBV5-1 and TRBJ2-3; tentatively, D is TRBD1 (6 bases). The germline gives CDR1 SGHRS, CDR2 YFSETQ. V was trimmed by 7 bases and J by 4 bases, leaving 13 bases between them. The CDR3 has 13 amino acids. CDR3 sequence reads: CASQTGSSDTQYF. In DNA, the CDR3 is TGCGCCAGCCAGACAGGATCATCAGATACGCAGTATTTT.

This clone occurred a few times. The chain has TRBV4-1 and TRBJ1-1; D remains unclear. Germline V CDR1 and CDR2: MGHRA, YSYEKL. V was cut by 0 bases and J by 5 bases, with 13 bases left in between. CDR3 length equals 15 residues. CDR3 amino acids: CASSQDSIGRTEAFF. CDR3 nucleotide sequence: TGCGCCAGCAGCCAAGATTCAATTGGCAGGACTGAAGCTTTCTTT.

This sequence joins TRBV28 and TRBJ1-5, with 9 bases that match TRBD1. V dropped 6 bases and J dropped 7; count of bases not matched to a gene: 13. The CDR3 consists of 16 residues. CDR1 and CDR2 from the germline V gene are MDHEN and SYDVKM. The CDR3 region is CASSRTQGAGRQPQHF. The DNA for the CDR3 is TGTGCCAGCAGCCGCACACAGGGGGCGGGACGGCAGCCCCAGCATTTT. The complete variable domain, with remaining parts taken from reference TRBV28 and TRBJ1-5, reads DVKVTQSSRYLVKRTGEKVFLECVQDMDHENMFWYRQDPGLGLRLIYFSYDVKMKEKGDIPEGYSVSREKKERFSLILESASTNQTSMYLCASSRTQGAGRQPQHFGDGTRLSIL.

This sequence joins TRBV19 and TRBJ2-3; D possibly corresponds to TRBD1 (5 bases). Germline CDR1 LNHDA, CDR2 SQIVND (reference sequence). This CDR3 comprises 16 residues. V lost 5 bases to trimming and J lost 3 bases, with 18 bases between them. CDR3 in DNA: TGTGCCAGTAGTCCAACACAGGCTTACCCAACAGATACGCAGTATTTT. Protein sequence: CASSPTQAYPTDTQYF.

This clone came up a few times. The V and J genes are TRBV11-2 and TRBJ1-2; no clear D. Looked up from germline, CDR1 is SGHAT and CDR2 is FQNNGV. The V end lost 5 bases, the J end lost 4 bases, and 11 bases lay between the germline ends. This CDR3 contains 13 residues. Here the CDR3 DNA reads TGTGCCAGCAGCCCGCAGAGGGCCTATGGCTACACCTTC. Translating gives CASSPQRAYGYTF. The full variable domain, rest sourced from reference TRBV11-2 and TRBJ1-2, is EAGVAQSPRYKIIEKRQSVAFWCNPISGHATLYWYQQILGQGPKLLIQFQNNGVVDDSQLPKDRFSAERLKGVDSTLKIQPAKLEDSAVYLCASSPQRAYGYTFGSGTRLTVV.

The CDR3 protein is CASSRGQVGNTIYF. CDR3 nucleotide sequence: TGTGCCAGCAGCCGTGGACAGGTCGGGAACACCATATATTTT. This chain uses TRBV6-6 with TRBJ1-3, with 7 nucleotides matching TRBD1. V gave up 6 bases and J gave up 7 bases; unmatched junction bases: 9. CDR1 and CDR2 from the germline V gene are MNHNY and SVGAGI (reference sequence). The CDR3 covers 14 residues.